In this sample, the clone carrying this T cell receptor beta chain turned up a few times. This specimen comes from a study of blood T cell repertoires in COVID-19. Study-wide background: The study drew acute and convalescent COVID-19 samples from the United States, Italy and Spain.

Germline V gives CDR1 SGHTA, CDR2 FQGNSA. The CDR3 has 14 amino acids. The V gene lost 1 base and the J gene lost 9 bases, with 10 bases spanning the gap. Original processing notes: Quantification of nucleated cells was approximated via reference gene primer amplification. Libraries were prepared by immunoSEQ multiplex PCR; TCRdb keeps only in-frame clonotypes and omits some of them. V, J and clone size reflect that table, while D and trimming were determined from the DNA. This table has under 300,000 clones, 65% to 90% appearing once. The chain combines TRBV7-2 with TRBJ1-6; D possibly corresponds to TRBD1 (6 bases). What was sequenced was peripheral blood. This TCR came from a man aged 35-49 years who had recovered from COVID-19. Here the CDR3 reads CASSLGTGISPLHF. The CDR3 coding sequence is TGTGCCAGCAGCTTAGGTACAGGGATTTCACCCCTCCACTTT.